Listed here are 7 T cell receptor beta chains from one sample, sequenced in a study of blood T cell repertoires in COVID-19. Assay: immunoSEQ multiplex PCR; the TCRdb copy retains only in-frame clones and omits some. The sample includes around 100,000 clones, roughly nine tenths of them seen just once. The specimen was peripheral blood. These receptors all stem from a man aged 45-60 years with active COVID-19.

V is TRBV24-1 and J is TRBJ2-1; D is possibly TRBD1 (5 bases). The CDR3 has 15 residues. V shed 2 bases and J shed 4 bases, with 11 bases lying between them. Germline-derived CDR1 and CDR2 are KGHDR and SFDVKD. CDR3 sequence: CATSDSASGYNEQFF. DNA for the CDR3: TGTGCCACCAGTGATTCCGCCTCAGGGTACAATGAGCAGTTCTTC.

The gene calls are TRBV6-1 and TRBJ1-5; D not resolved. Trimming stripped 2 bases from V and 3 bases from J, with 8 bases between. Per germline, CDR1 MNHNS and CDR2 SASEGT. This CDR3 is 14 amino acids long. CDR3 residues: CASSELEFNQPQHF. Here the CDR3 DNA reads TGTGCCAGCAGTGAATTGGAGTTCAATCAGCCCCAGCATTTT.

The J gene is TRBJ2-4, the V gene TRBV7-2; D is undetermined. The CDR3 is made up of 14 amino acids. Germline CDR1 and CDR2: SGHTA and FQGNSA. The V end was cut by 1 base, the J end by 9 bases, with 13 bases between. This CDR3 is CASSLDVPPFIQYF. The CDR3 region has the DNA TGTGCCAGCAGCTTAGATGTCCCCCCGTTCATTCAGTACTTC.

The chain is built from TRBV25-1 and TRBJ2-1; D is undetermined. Germline CDR1 reads MGHDK; CDR2 reads SYGVNS. V lost 2 bases and J lost 12, with 17 bases in between. The CDR3 runs 14 residues. Here the CDR3 reads CASSEGHRGRRQFF. For the CDR3, the DNA is TGTGCCAGCAGTGAAGGTCACCGCGGAAGGAGGCAGTTCTTC.

The chain combines TRBV7-9 with TRBJ1-4; TRBD1 aligns across 9 bases. V shed 7 bases and J 11 bases; nucleotides not matched to a gene: 17. Germline CDR1 reads SEHNR; CDR2 reads FQNEAQ (reference sequence). This CDR3 is built from 16 residues. The CDR3: CASTPDLGTGTQKLFF. CDR3 nucleotide sequence: TGTGCCAGCACCCCGGATTTGGGGACAGGGACTCAGAAACTGTTTTTT.

V and J are TRBV5-1 and TRBJ1-1; maybe TRBD1 (5 bases). Trimming took 4 bases from V and 0 from J, leaving 16 bases between them. CDR1 and CDR2 from the germline V gene are SGHRS and YFSETQ. This CDR3 is built from 16 residues. The CDR3 bases are TGCGCCAGCAGCGGAAGGGCAGGGAGGGTGAACACTGAAGCTTTCTTT. It is translated as CASSGRAGRVNTEAFF.

The J gene is TRBJ1-5, the V gene TRBV7-9; D uncertain. From germline, CDR1 is SEHNR and CDR2 FQNEAQ (reference sequence). Trimming took off 5 bases at V and 2 bases at J, with 4 bases between the two ends. The CDR3 runs to 12 residues. The CDR3 DNA reads TGTGCCAGCAGCCTCGGCAATCAGCCCCAGCATTTT. Translating it yields CASSLGNQPQHF.